This is a list of T cell receptor beta chains from one sample in a study of glioma-infiltrating T cells after dendritic cell vaccination. The assay was immunoSEQ multiplex PCR, and TCRdb's table has in-frame clones only and misses some. The sample holds 100,000 or so clones; roughly 90% are singletons and the top ten take 2.5% to 3%. Here the sequenced sample was blood, taken after dendritic cell vaccination. The receptors shown here come from a human donor with glioblastoma. Each CDR3 is given with its conserved first and last residue. The D gene is left open where the match is weak. Clone size appears in some rows only: once, few, many, or a class for an expanded clone.

v_call	j_call	d_call	clone_size	cdr3_length	cdr3_nt	cdr3_aa
TRBV27	TRBJ2-4	TRBD1	NA	19	TGTGCCAGCAGTCCCCTGGACAGGGGGGCCATTCTAGCCAAAAACATTCAGTACTTC	CASSPLDRGAILAKNIQYF
TRBV5-1	TRBJ2-2	TRBD2	NA	15	TGCGCCAGCAGCCCTAGCGGGAGGGCCACCGGGGAGCTGTTTTTT	CASSPSGRATGELFF
TRBV10-3	TRBJ2-7	TRBD1	NA	14	TGTGCCATCAGTGAGTCGACAGGGATCTACGAGCAGTACTTC	CAISESTGIYEQYF
TRBV2	TRBJ2-5	NA	NA	13	TGTGCCAGCAGTTCAGATTTCCAAGAGACCCAGTACTTC	CASSSDFQETQYF
TRBV6-5	TRBJ2-1	TRBD2	NA	16	TGTGCCAGCAGTTACTCGATTAGCGGGAGTTTGAATGAGCAGTTCTTC	CASSYSISGSLNEQFF
TRBV7-9	TRBJ2-7	NA	NA	14	TGTGCCAGCAGCCCAAGGTGGGGGGACCACGAGCAGTACTTC	CASSPRWGDHEQYF
TRBV20-1	TRBJ2-1	NA	NA	11	TGCAGTTCGCCCCAGAACAATGAGCAGTTCTTC	CSSPQNNEQFF
TRBV5-4	TRBJ2-3	TRBD1	NA	15	TGTGCCAGCAGCATCGGGACAGGGGGCACAGATACGCAGTATTTT	CASSIGTGGTDTQYF
TRBV29-1	TRBJ2-3	TRBD2	NA	15	TGCAGCGTTGAATCGCGGCGGGGGGGCACTGATACGCAGTATTTT	CSVESRRGGTDTQYF
TRBV5-4	TRBJ1-2	TRBD1	few	13	TGTGCCAGCGGCTCACAGGGGGACTATGGCTACACCTTC	CASGSQGDYGYTF
TRBV10-3	TRBJ1-3	NA	few	14	TGTGCCATCACACAGGGCCTATCTGGAAACACCATATATTTT	CAITQGLSGNTIYF
TRBV5-1	TRBJ1-2	NA	NA	14	TGCGCCAGCAGCGGAGGGGGGGGGAGTGATGGCTACACCTTC	CASSGGGGSDGYTF
TRBV6-1	TRBJ2-1	TRBD2	NA	16	TGTGCCAGCAGTGAGCCTACTAGCGGGAGCTTCTTTGAGCAGTTCTTC	CASSEPTSGSFFEQFF
TRBV6-1	TRBJ2-5	TRBD1	few	14	TGTGCCAGTTGGGACAGGGATTGGGGGGAGACCCAGTACTTC	CASWDRDWGETQYF
TRBV5-1	TRBJ2-2	NA	NA	15	TGCGCCAGCAGCTTGGAGCCGGGGTTAGCCGGGGAGCTGTTTTTT	CASSLEPGLAGELFF
TRBV18	TRBJ1-2	TRBD1	NA	13	TGTGCCAGCTCACCAGGGACAGGGGTTGGCTACACCTTC	CASSPGTGVGYTF
TRBV19	TRBJ2-1	TRBD2	NA	15	TGTGCCAGTAGTACTTTAGCGGGGACGGGCAATGAGCAGTTCTTC	CASSTLAGTGNEQFF
TRBV5-1	TRBJ2-5	TRBD2	NA	17	TGCGCCAGCAGCTTTAATTTAGCGGGAGGGCCTAGCGAGACCCAGTACTTC	CASSFNLAGGPSETQYF
TRBV7-9	TRBJ2-2	TRBD1	NA	15	TGTGCCAGCAGTTTGGGACAGGGGAACACCGGGGAGCTGTTTTTT	CASSLGQGNTGELFF
TRBV5-4	TRBJ2-7	NA	NA	12	TGTGCCAGCAGCGTTTCCACCTACGAGCAGTACTTC	CASSVSTYEQYF
TRBV9	TRBJ2-7	NA	NA	15	TGTGCCAGCAGCCCCCGCGGGGAGGGGGGCGGGGAGCAGTACTTC	CASSPRGEGGGEQYF
TRBV7-2	TRBJ1-2	TRBD1	few	13	TGTGCCAGCAGCCCGACAGGGGGAGGTGGCTACACCTTC	CASSPTGGGGYTF
TRBV11-2	TRBJ1-1	NA	NA	14	TGTGCCAGCAGCCCGGGACACCTACGCGCTGAAGCTTTCTTT	CASSPGHLRAEAFF
TRBV28	TRBJ2-2	NA	NA	14	TGTGCCAGCACCGTGACAGCGAACACCGGGGAGCTGTTTTTT	CASTVTANTGELFF
TRBV10-3	TRBJ1-1	NA	NA	14	TGTGCCATCAGTGGTAGGGGAGGGGGCACTGAAGCTTTCTTT	CAISGRGGGTEAFF
TRBV7-3	TRBJ2-5	TRBD2	NA	14	TGTGCCAGCAGCTTAACGGGAGGGACGGAGACCCAGTACTTC	CASSLTGGTETQYF
TRBV19	TRBJ1-1	NA	NA	14	TGTGCCAGTAGTCCCCGGGACCCAGGGGCTGAAGCTTTCTTT	CASSPRDPGAEAFF
TRBV5-1	TRBJ2-7	NA	NA	12	TGCGCCAGCAGCTTTACAGGGAACGAGCAGTACTTC	CASSFTGNEQYF
TRBV11-2	TRBJ2-1	NA	NA	16	TGTGCCAGCAGCTCCTCAGACTTGAGCTCCTACAATGAGCAGTTCTTC	CASSSSDLSSYNEQFF
TRBV7-6	TRBJ2-3	TRBD2	NA	16	TGTGCCAGCAGCTTAGTTGCGCGGGGGGGACCAGATACGCAGTATTTT	CASSLVARGGPDTQYF
TRBV6-5	TRBJ1-1	TRBD1	NA	16	TGTGCCAGCAGTTACTCGACAGGGGGGTGGAACACTGAAGCTTTCTTT	CASSYSTGGWNTEAFF